The 8 T cell receptor beta chains below all came from one sample that was sequenced in a study of shared clonotypes between healthy human individuals. Clones were sequenced by immunoSEQ multiplex PCR, and TCRdb holds only the in-frame ones, with some missing. This sample has about 230,000 clones, with about 69% found just once. The sequencing sample was made of memory CD4+ T cells sorted from blood. The subset is: CD45RA-negative fraction. These TCRs come from a man between 25 and 39 years old in good health.

This clone was detected only once. This sequence joins TRBV5-1 and TRBJ2-1, with a weak D call TRBD2 (6 bases). Germline CDR1 and CDR2: SGHRS and YFSETQ. This CDR3 region has 16 residues. Between the trimmed V and J ends, which lost 7 bases and 0 bases, there was a span of 17 bases. The CDR3 loop reads CASGRSVPSSYNEQFF. The CDR3 DNA reads as TGCGCCAGCGGGAGGAGCGTGCCGAGCTCCTACAATGAGCAGTTCTTC.

This clone was recorded a few times. J is TRBJ2-7 and V is TRBV10-3; D is unclear. The CDR3 loop spans 13 amino acids. CDR1 and CDR2 from the germline V gene are ENHRY and SYGVKD. The V gene lost 8 bases and the J gene lost 0 bases, with 11 bases spanning the gap. CDR3 amino acids: CAIWSAGSYEQYF. The CDR3 DNA is TGTGCCATCTGGTCGGCAGGCTCCTACGAGCAGTACTTC.

This chain connects TRBV29-1 to TRBJ1-2, with D hard to call. V lost 7 bases, J lost 2 bases, and 11 bases lay in between. The CDR3 extends over 12 amino acids. Germline CDR1 is SQVTM and CDR2 is ANQGSEA. The CDR3 loop reads CSAKDRNYGYTF. In nucleotides, the CDR3 is TGCAGCGCGAAGGACCGAAACTATGGCTACACCTTC.

In its sample, this clone was seen a few times. J is TRBJ2-7 and V is TRBV7-2; possibly TRBD1 for D (5 bases). The CDR3 is made up of 14 amino acids. Trimming left V 5 bases short and J 5 bases short, with 16 bases between. Per germline, CDR1 SGHTA and CDR2 FQGNSA. The CDR3 DNA is TGTGCCAGCAGCCCAGGGTCTTTTATCAACGAGCAGTACTTC. Protein product: CASSPGSFINEQYF.

This clone has only a few counts. V gene TRBV5-4 combines with J gene TRBJ1-1; 10 bases are a match to TRBD1. The CDR3 sequence is 16 residues long. Losses at the gene ends were 3 bases for V and 3 bases for J; bases not matched to a gene: 8. CDR1 is SGHNT, CDR2 YYREEE, per germline (reference sequence). The CDR3: CASSSPSGQGDTEAFF. Here the CDR3 DNA reads TGTGCCAGCAGCTCACCGTCTGGACAGGGGGACACTGAAGCTTTCTTT.

This clone was picked up a small number of times. V gene TRBV28 combines with J gene TRBJ2-7; 10 nucleotides agree with TRBD2. The CDR3 totals 15 residues. The V segment lost 7 bases and the J segment 2 bases; nucleotides outside the gene matches: 8. Germline V gene lookup returns CDR1 MDHEN and CDR2 SYDVKM. CDR3 in amino acids: CASITPGTSAYEQYF. The DNA of the CDR3 is TGTGCCAGCATTACCCCCGGGACTAGCGCCTACGAGCAGTACTTC.

The chain couples TRBV25-1 to TRBJ2-7; D not resolved. The CDR3 has 13 residues. Looked up from germline, CDR1 is MGHDK and CDR2 is SYGVNS. V was trimmed by 5 bases and J by 3 bases, leaving 11 bases between them. The CDR3 nucleotides read TGTGCCAGCAGTTCACCCAGGTACTACGAGCAGTACTTC. Protein: CASSSPRYYEQYF.

The CDR3 sequence is CATLGPGLETSGPLGYEQYF. The CDR3 nucleotides are TGCGCCACCCTAGGGCCAGGGCTTGAGACTAGCGGGCCTTTAGGCTACGAGCAGTACTTC. This chain links TRBV10-1 with TRBJ2-7; TRBD2 agrees at 10 bases. In germline, CDR1 is WNHNN, CDR2 SYGVQD (reference sequence). This CDR3 is 20 amino acids long. With V trimmed by 10 bases and J by 3 bases, 27 bases remained unmatched.